This is a list of T cell receptor beta chains from one sample in a study of OX40 agonist ivuxolimab in advanced cancers. This table comes from immunoSEQ multiplex PCR, and its TCRdb copy is limited to in-frame clones, with some not included. The sample carries about 80,000 clones, around 86% recorded once. The specimen was CD4+ or CD8+ T cells sorted from blood, collected in a trial of the OX40 agonist ivuxolimab. These receptors all stem from an adult with an advanced solid tumor such as melanoma, head and neck, liver or kidney cancer. CDR3s include the opening cysteine and the closing phenylalanine or tryptophan. The D gene is left open where the match is weak. For some rows the clone size is stated as once, few or many, or as a class when expanded; others skip it.

D gene: NA
clone size: NA
V gene: TRBV7-9
J gene: TRBJ1-2
CDR3 protein: CASSRPGFNYGYTF
CDR3 DNA: TGTGCCAGCAGTCGCCCCGGATTTAACTATGGCTACACCTTC

D gene: NA
clone size: NA
V gene: TRBV7-3
J gene: TRBJ1-1
CDR3 protein: CASSLTWAGYITEAFF
CDR3 DNA: TGTGCCAGCAGCTTAACGTGGGCAGGGTACATAACTGAAGCTTTCTTT

D gene: TRBD1
clone size: NA
V gene: TRBV19
J gene: TRBJ1-1
CDR3 protein: CASSIRRQGNTEAFF
CDR3 DNA: TGTGCCAGTAGTATCAGGAGACAGGGGAACACTGAAGCTTTCTTT

D gene: NA
clone size: NA
V gene: TRBV4-1
J gene: TRBJ1-3
CDR3 protein: CASTRHSGNTIYF
CDR3 DNA: TGCGCCAGCACCAGACACTCTGGAAACACCATATATTTT

D gene: NA
clone size: NA
V gene: TRBV29-1
J gene: TRBJ2-5
CDR3 protein: CSVEVTGPETQYF
CDR3 DNA: TGCAGCGTTGAAGTCACGGGCCCAGAGACCCAGTACTTC

D gene: TRBD1
clone size: NA
V gene: TRBV6-1
J gene: TRBJ2-7
CDR3 protein: CASEGQDIHEQYF
CDR3 DNA: TGTGCCAGTGAGGGACAGGACATCCACGAGCAGTACTTC

D gene: TRBD1
clone size: NA
V gene: TRBV6-6
J gene: TRBJ1-1
CDR3 protein: CATIPTGGNTEAFF
CDR3 DNA: TGTGCCACGATCCCGACAGGGGGCAACACTGAAGCTTTCTTT

D gene: NA
clone size: NA
V gene: TRBV7-2
J gene: TRBJ2-7
CDR3 protein: CASSLRPWSSYEQYF
CDR3 DNA: TGTGCCAGCAGCTTAAGGCCCTGGAGCTCCTACGAGCAGTACTTC

D gene: TRBD1
clone size: NA
V gene: TRBV6-5
J gene: TRBJ1-1
CDR3 protein: CASSSTTGGYTEAFF
CDR3 DNA: TGTGCCAGCAGTTCCACGACAGGGGGATACACTGAAGCTTTCTTT

D gene: NA
clone size: NA
V gene: TRBV6-5
J gene: TRBJ2-1
CDR3 protein: CASTLQISSYNEQFF
CDR3 DNA: TGTGCCAGCACCCTACAGATAAGCTCCTACAATGAGCAGTTCTTC

D gene: NA
clone size: NA
V gene: TRBV6-5
J gene: TRBJ1-3
CDR3 protein: CASSGLGGNTIYF
CDR3 DNA: TGTGCCAGCAGTGGGCTGGGGGGAAACACCATATATTTT

D gene: NA
clone size: NA
V gene: TRBV18
J gene: TRBJ1-1
CDR3 protein: CASSPNLNTEAFF
CDR3 DNA: TGTGCCAGCTCACCAAATCTGAACACTGAAGCTTTCTTT

D gene: TRBD2
clone size: NA
V gene: TRBV11-2
J gene: TRBJ2-5
CDR3 protein: CASSPRTSGETQYF
CDR3 DNA: TGTGCCAGCAGCCCAAGGACTAGCGGAGAGACCCAGTACTTC

D gene: NA
clone size: NA
V gene: TRBV11-2
J gene: TRBJ1-1
CDR3 protein: CASSPEVQSEAFF
CDR3 DNA: TGTGCCAGCAGCCCAGAGGTACAGTCGGAAGCTTTCTTT

D gene: NA
clone size: NA
V gene: TRBV27
J gene: TRBJ2-5
CDR3 protein: CASSFSNRRGETQYF
CDR3 DNA: TGTGCCAGCAGTTTTAGCAACCGACGCGGGGAGACCCAGTACTTC

D gene: TRBD1
clone size: NA
V gene: TRBV6-5
J gene: TRBJ1-1
CDR3 protein: CASSYFDRATEAFF
CDR3 DNA: TGTGCCAGCAGTTACTTCGACAGGGCCACTGAAGCTTTCTTT

D gene: TRBD2
clone size: NA
V gene: TRBV6-5
J gene: TRBJ2-7
CDR3 protein: CASSLISGIGYEQYF
CDR3 DNA: TGTGCCAGCAGTTTAATAAGCGGGATAGGGTACGAGCAGTACTTC

D gene: NA
clone size: few
V gene: TRBV29-1
J gene: TRBJ1-1
CDR3 protein: CSVVMNTEAFF
CDR3 DNA: TGCAGCGTCGTTATGAACACTGAAGCTTTCTTT

D gene: NA
clone size: NA
V gene: TRBV4-1
J gene: TRBJ2-1
CDR3 protein: CASSQDLSSDNEQFF
CDR3 DNA: TGCGCCAGCAGCCAAGATCTGTCCAGTGACAATGAGCAGTTCTTC

D gene: NA
clone size: once
V gene: TRBV6-6
J gene: TRBJ1-5
CDR3 protein: CASSYSAQMGNQPQHF
CDR3 DNA: TGTGCCAGCAGTTACTCAGCGCAGATGGGCAATCAGCCCCAGCATTTT

D gene: NA
clone size: NA
V gene: TRBV28
J gene: TRBJ2-2
CDR3 protein: CASSPGLVGELFF
CDR3 DNA: TGTGCCAGCAGCCCTGGACTTGTGGGGGAGCTGTTTTTT

D gene: NA
clone size: NA
V gene: TRBV27
J gene: TRBJ1-5
CDR3 protein: CASSPGRYSNQPQHF
CDR3 DNA: TGTGCCAGCAGCCCTGGACGGTATAGCAATCAGCCCCAGCATTTT

D gene: NA
clone size: NA
V gene: TRBV9
J gene: TRBJ2-6
CDR3 protein: CASSLRRPSGANVLTF
CDR3 DNA: TGTGCCAGCAGCCTAAGACGTCCCTCTGGGGCCAACGTCCTGACTTTC

D gene: NA
clone size: once
V gene: TRBV21-1
J gene: TRBJ1-5
CDR3 protein: CASSYGGRQWYSNQPQHF
CDR3 DNA: TGTGCCAGCAGCTACGGGGGAAGACAGTGGTACAGCAATCAGCCCCAGCATTTT

D gene: NA
clone size: NA
V gene: TRBV19
J gene: TRBJ1-3
CDR3 protein: CASSIGDTISGNTIYF
CDR3 DNA: TGTGCCAGTAGTATAGGCGACACTATCTCTGGAAACACCATATATTTT

D gene: NA
clone size: NA
V gene: TRBV29-1
J gene: TRBJ2-1
CDR3 protein: CSAFSRGRDSNEQFF
CDR3 DNA: TGCAGCGCCTTCTCTAGAGGGCGGGACTCAAATGAGCAGTTCTTC

D gene: NA
clone size: NA
V gene: TRBV7-2
J gene: TRBJ2-7
CDR3 protein: CASSLGPVRALTLYYEQYF
CDR3 DNA: TGTGCCAGCAGCCTGGGGCCCGTTCGGGCGTTAACCCTCTACTACGAGCAGTACTTC

D gene: NA
clone size: NA
V gene: TRBV28
J gene: TRBJ2-2
CDR3 protein: CASSSTGYTGELFF
CDR3 DNA: TGTGCCAGCAGTTCAACAGGGTATACCGGGGAGCTGTTTTTT

D gene: NA
clone size: NA
V gene: TRBV2
J gene: TRBJ2-1
CDR3 protein: CASSLINEQFF
CDR3 DNA: TGTGCCAGCAGTTTAATCAATGAGCAGTTCTTC

D gene: TRBD2
clone size: NA
V gene: TRBV18
J gene: TRBJ2-5
CDR3 protein: CASSPSGGHQETQYF
CDR3 DNA: TGTGCCAGCTCACCATCGGGGGGGCACCAAGAGACCCAGTACTTC

D gene: NA
clone size: NA
V gene: TRBV28
J gene: TRBJ2-6
CDR3 protein: CASSLYRAGTGANVLTF
CDR3 DNA: TGTGCCAGCAGTTTGTACAGGGCAGGTACAGGGGCCAACGTCCTGACTTTC

D gene: NA
clone size: NA
V gene: TRBV4-1
J gene: TRBJ2-2
CDR3 protein: CASSQYGVNTGELFF
CDR3 DNA: TGCGCCAGCAGCCAATACGGGGTTAACACCGGGGAGCTGTTTTTT

D gene: TRBD2
clone size: NA
V gene: TRBV30
J gene: TRBJ2-7
CDR3 protein: CAWGLAGGFEQYF
CDR3 DNA: TGTGCCTGGGGGCTAGCGGGAGGATTCGAGCAGTACTTC

D gene: NA
clone size: few
V gene: TRBV2
J gene: TRBJ2-5
CDR3 protein: CASMPIRARGGTQYF
CDR3 DNA: TGTGCCAGCATGCCTATCCGAGCGAGGGGAGGGACCCAGTACTTC

D gene: NA
clone size: NA
V gene: TRBV5-4
J gene: TRBJ1-2
CDR3 protein: CASSLGVETALGGYTF
CDR3 DNA: TGTGCCAGCAGCTTGGGGGTAGAGACAGCCTTGGGGGGCTACACCTTC

D gene: TRBD2
clone size: once
V gene: TRBV27
J gene: TRBJ2-1
CDR3 protein: CASSHGTSGVSSEQFF
CDR3 DNA: TGTGCCAGCAGCCACGGGACTAGCGGGGTTAGCAGTGAGCAGTTCTTC

D gene: NA
clone size: NA
V gene: TRBV6-9
J gene: TRBJ2-7
CDR3 protein: CASRPLAGSPAEQYF
CDR3 DNA: TGTGCCAGCAGACCCCTTGCTGGGTCCCCTGCCGAGCAGTACTTC

D gene: TRBD1
clone size: NA
V gene: TRBV18
J gene: TRBJ2-5
CDR3 protein: CASSPIFRDRQETQYF
CDR3 DNA: TGTGCCAGCTCACCTATATTCCGGGACAGACAAGAGACCCAGTACTTC

D gene: NA
clone size: NA
V gene: TRBV5-8
J gene: TRBJ1-4
CDR3 protein: CASSLFEKLFF
CDR3 DNA: TGTGCCAGCAGCTTGTTTGAAAAACTGTTTTTT

D gene: NA
clone size: NA
V gene: TRBV6-7
J gene: TRBJ2-3
CDR3 protein: CASSYEAGGAALDTQYF
CDR3 DNA: TGTGCCAGCAGTTACGAGGCCGGGGGAGCGGCGCTCGATACGCAGTATTTT

D gene: TRBD1
clone size: medium-sized
V gene: TRBV6-1
J gene: TRBJ1-2
CDR3 protein: CASSVRDRGPHGYTF
CDR3 DNA: TGTGCCAGCAGTGTCCGGGACAGGGGGCCTCATGGCTACACCTTC

D gene: TRBD2
clone size: NA
V gene: TRBV5-4
J gene: TRBJ2-3
CDR3 protein: CASSPPGAGGDTQYF
CDR3 DNA: TGTGCCAGCAGCCCCCCTGGGGCGGGAGGGGATACGCAGTATTTT

D gene: NA
clone size: NA
V gene: TRBV5-1
J gene: TRBJ1-4
CDR3 protein: CASSRLEGQEKLFF
CDR3 DNA: TGCGCCAGCAGCCGTCTGGAGGGGCAGGAAAAACTGTTTTTT